One and the same sample provided the 5 T cell receptor beta chains below, sequenced in a study of T cell changes during pregnancy in multiple sclerosis. TCRdb keeps only in-frame clones here, not all; method: immunoSEQ multiplex PCR. The repertoire consists of about 92,000 clones, with approximately 94% occurring once and the leading ten covering roughly 2.4%. This sample comprised peripheral blood, obtained in the third trimester of pregnancy. Receptors were obtained from a female donor with multiple sclerosis, enrolled in a pregnancy study.

The V call is TRBV6-1, the J call TRBJ2-4; D perhaps matches TRBD1 (6 bases). With 5 bases removed from V and 4 bases from J, the gap between germline ends came to 15 bases. CDR3 length equals 15 residues. Germline CDR1 reads MNHNS; CDR2 reads SASEGT. This CDR3 reads CASSKDRVSKNIQYF. The CDR3 bases are TGTGCCAGCAGTAAGGACAGAGTTTCTAAAAACATTCAGTACTTC.

The gene calls are TRBV10-3 and TRBJ2-5; a possible D gene is TRBD2 (5 bases). The CDR3 totals 13 residues. The germline V gene has CDR1 ENHRY and CDR2 SYGVKD. V was trimmed by 7 bases and J by 2 bases, leaving 11 bases between them. CDR3: CAIKDRTQETQYF. CDR3 DNA sequence: TGTGCCATCAAGGATAGGACTCAAGAGACCCAGTACTTC.

The V call is TRBV11-2, the J call TRBJ2-1, with 9 bases fitting TRBD2. The CDR3 has 15 residues. Germline assignment: CDR1 SGHAT and CDR2 FQNNGV. J lost 3 bases, V lost 5 bases, and 5 bases had no gene match. CDR3 protein: CASSTLAGRYNEQFF. CDR3 DNA sequence: TGTGCCAGCAGCACCCTAGCGGGACGCTACAATGAGCAGTTCTTC. Complete variable domain (other parts from reference TRBV11-2 and TRBJ2-1): EAGVAQSPRYKIIEKRQSVAFWCNPISGHATLYWYQQILGQGPKLLIQFQNNGVVDDSQLPKDRFSAERLKGVDSTLKIQPAKLEDSAVYLCASSTLAGRYNEQFFGPGTRLTVL.

This chain uses TRBV19 with TRBJ2-7, with 7 bases matching TRBD1. The length of the CDR3 is 16 residues. The V gene's germline CDR1 is LNHDA and CDR2 SQIVND (reference sequence). The ends lost 6 bases at V and 0 bases at J; junction bases unmatched: 11. The CDR3 DNA is TGTGCCAGTAGATCATTTTCCGGGACAGCCTCCTACGAGCAGTACTTC. This sequence encodes CASRSFSGTASYEQYF.

The chain carries TRBV4-3 and TRBJ2-7, with D maybe TRBD2 (6 bases). Looked up from germline, CDR1 is LGHNA and CDR2 is YSLEER. The V gene lost 0 bases and the J gene lost 4 bases, with 7 bases spanning the gap. The length of the CDR3 is 13 residues. CDR3 residues: CASSQDGGYEQYF. The CDR3, as DNA: TGCGCCAGCAGCCAAGACGGGGGTTACGAGCAGTACTTC.